The entry below describes one T cell receptor (beta chain). Its antigen remains unknown. V gave up 2 bases and J gave up 4 bases; unmatched junction bases: 2. The CDR3 extends over 13 amino acids. The V gene's germline CDR1 is SGHDT and CDR2 YYEEEE. The sample originates from a study of lymphopenia after photon versus proton radiotherapy. Study-level points and caveats: Post-nadir diversity loss with photons came from oligoclonal expansion, particularly CD8+ Temra cells. Proton therapy kept repertoires fairly stable, unlike photons, which gained effector/memory cells. In patients who died, overall survival fell as post-nadir TCR diversity dropped more.

Assay: immunoSEQ multiplex PCR; the TCRdb copy retains only in-frame clones and omits some. The sample has around 30,000 clones, roughly nine tenths seen once; the top ten hold approximately 6.8%. This sequence originates from a woman aged 50 to 60 with pancreatic cancer. The sequencing here drew on peripheral blood, taken from a patient treated with photon-based radiotherapy. This chain uses TRBV5-6 with TRBJ2-7; 8 nucleotides match TRBD2. The CDR3 region has the DNA TGTGCCAGCAGCTTTAGCGGGATGTACGAGCAGTACTTC. Protein product: CASSFSGMYEQYF.